Here is one TCR beta chain with its context. The sample is drawn from a study of blood T cell repertoires in COVID-19. This CDR3 is 15 amino acids long. Germline lookup yields CDR1 SNHLY and CDR2 FYNNEI. V dropped 8 bases and J dropped 0 bases, with 15 bases sitting between them. Study processing details: Estimated nucleated cell counts came from reference gene primer amplification. Measured with immunoSEQ multiplex PCR; TCRdb has only the in-frame clones, and not every one. V and J calls and clone size are given by that table; D and trimming were obtained from the DNA. The sample includes about 250,000 clones, about four fifths of them seen just once.

Sequenced sample: peripheral blood. The receptor was derived from a middle-aged man with active or convalescent COVID-19. The chain recombines TRBV2 with TRBJ2-3; D perhaps matches TRBD2 (6 bases). The CDR3 is CASGGTSASTDTQYF. The CDR3 DNA reads as TGTGCCAGCGGGGGGACTTCAGCTAGCACAGATACGCAGTATTTT.